This entry lists 24 T cell receptor beta chains sequenced from one sample in a study of post-analysis software for immune sequencing data. Findings and caveats of the study: Roughly five TRBV segments occurring more often in patients than controls included TRBV5-6, TRBV5-1 and TRBV20-1.

Built from TCR beta cDNA, the libraries had unique molecular identifiers in them. In TCRdb, the PCR reads were re-called with MiXCR into one record per CDR3 protein. This sample has about 200,000 distinct CDR3 sequences, with 29% found just once. These receptors have no known antigen. What was sequenced was blood. The receptor source for this set is a girl younger than 18 with multiple sclerosis.

The chain employs TRBV10-3 and TRBJ1-2; no reliable D call. V shed 0 bases and J shed 4 bases, with 18 bases lying between them. Germline V CDR1 and CDR2: ENHRY, SYGVKD. CDR3 size: 17 residues. CDR3 sequence reads: CAISESRAQGSGYGYTF. CDR3 in DNA: TGTGCCATCAGTGAGTCTCGGGCGCAAGGCAGCGGCTATGGCTACACCTTC.

The chain carries TRBV7-9 and TRBJ1-2, with D perhaps matching TRBD1 (5 bases). Trimming took off 5 bases at V and 7 bases at J, with 14 bases between the two ends. Germline CDR1 reads SEHNR; CDR2 reads FQNEAQ (reference sequence). The CDR3 has 13 residues. CDR3: CASSRGEDCGYTF. The CDR3 DNA follows: TGTGCCAGCAGCCGGGGGGAGGACTGTGGCTACACCTTC.

Concerning this clonotype: The junction departs from germline at one end; a sequencing error may be responsible. The chain combines TRBV28 with TRBJ2-5, with 10 bases identical to TRBD2. In germline, CDR1 is MDHEN, CDR2 SYDVKM. This CDR3 contains 17 residues. The CDR3: CTSNLRRGLAYYNEQYF. The CDR3 DNA is TGTACCAGCAACTTACGGCGGGGACTAGCGTACTACAATGAGCAGTACTTC.

J is TRBJ1-5 and V is TRBV7-2; perhaps TRBD1 as D (6 bases). CDR1 and CDR2 (germline): SGHTA, FQGNSA. V dropped 5 bases and J dropped 4 bases, with 15 bases sitting between them. The CDR3 has 15 residues. CDR3 DNA sequence: TGTGCCAGCAGCCGGCAGGGGTCCGTTAATCAGCCCCAGCATTTT. Its translation is CASSRQGSVNQPQHF.

This clonotype was counted between two and nine times. The chain uses TRBV7-2 and TRBJ1-5; D possibly corresponds to TRBD1 (6 bases). V was pared by 5 bases and J by 4 bases, with 15 bases between. The CDR3 is made up of 15 amino acids. Germline V gene sequence: CDR1 SGHTA, CDR2 FQGNSA. The DNA for the CDR3 is TGTGCCAGCAGCCGGCAGGGGCCCGTTAATCAGCCCCAGCATTTT. This encodes CASSRQGPVNQPQHF.

This clonotype was counted at least ten times. The rearrangement uses TRBV5-1 and TRBJ2-5; 8 bases are shared with TRBD2. The CDR3 is 15 amino acids. With V trimmed by 4 bases and J by 5 bases, 10 bases remained unmatched. CDR1 is SGHRS and CDR2 is YFSETQ in the germline V gene. The CDR3 DNA follows: TGCGCCAGCAGCGTGGGACTAGGCTCCACGGAGACCCAGTACTTC. It yields the protein CASSVGLGSTETQYF.

The V call is TRBV5-1, the J call TRBJ2-5; 14 nucleotides line up with TRBD2. Trimming at V came to 4 bases and at J to 5 bases, leaving 7 bases not matched to a gene. From germline, CDR1 is SGHRS and CDR2 YFSETQ. The CDR3 is made up of 16 amino acids. This CDR3 is CASSTGLAGVGETQYF. For the CDR3, the DNA is TGCGCCAGCAGCACGGGACTAGCGGGAGTCGGCGAGACCCAGTACTTC.

V usage is TRBV20-1 and J usage is TRBJ1-1; perhaps TRBD1 as D (5 bases). V was shortened by 6 bases and J by 3 bases, with 11 bases between the two germline ends. The CDR3 sequence is 12 residues long. Per germline, CDR1 DFQATT and CDR2 SNEGSKA (reference sequence). The CDR3: CSAGERDTEAFF. CDR3 coding DNA: TGCAGTGCAGGGGAGAGGGACACTGAAGCTTTCTTT.

The V and J genes are TRBV9 and TRBJ1-2; possible D gene TRBD1, 6 bases. V lost 0 bases to trimming and J lost 3 bases, with 15 bases between them. Germline lookup yields CDR1 SGDLS and CDR2 YYNGEE. The length of the CDR3 is 16 residues. CDR3 coding DNA: TGTGCCAGCAGCGTAGATTTGGGGGGCGCCTACTATGGCTACACCTTC. This gives the protein CASSVDLGGAYYGYTF.

Here the CDR3 reads CASRIRDNSYGQYF. The CDR3 coding sequence is TGTGCCAGCAGAATAAGGGACAATTCCTACGGGCAGTACTTC. The chain carries TRBV2 and TRBJ2-4; D may be TRBD1 (6 bases). The CDR3 totals 14 residues. Trimming pared 6 bases from V and 13 bases from J, leaving 22 bases between. The germline V gene encodes CDR1 SNHLY and CDR2 FYNNEI.

This clonotype was picked up a small number of times. J is TRBJ2-1 and V is TRBV2; D is possibly TRBD1 (5 bases). V was clipped by 10 bases and J by 0 bases, with 10 bases between them. Germline V lookup: CDR1 SNHLY, CDR2 FYNNEI. The CDR3 length is 13 residues. The CDR3 spells CATRQSSYNEQFF. CDR3 DNA sequence: TGTGCCACCCGACAGAGCTCCTACAATGAGCAGTTCTTC. Full variable domain (outside the CDR3, taken from reference TRBV2 and TRBJ2-1): EPEVTQTPSHQVTQMGQEVILRCVPISNHLYFYWYRQILGQKVEFLVSFYNNEISEKSEIFDDQFSVERPDGSNFTLKIRSTKLEDSAMYFCATRQSSYNEQFFGPGTRLTVL.

The chain has TRBV6-2 or TRBV6-3 and TRBJ1-5, with unresolved D. The germline gives CDR1 MNHEY, CDR2 SVGEGT. The CDR3 sequence is 14 residues long. V lost 5 bases and J 0 bases, leaving 8 bases between the germline ends. CDR3 protein: CASSKVDSNQPQHF. The CDR3 DNA sequence: TGTGCCAGCAGTAAAGTGGATAGCAATCAGCCCCAGCATTTT.

This clonotype appeared once. One junction end disagrees with the germline gene, perhaps due to a read error. This chain uses TRBV7-3 with TRBJ1-5, with D uncertain. Per the germline V gene, CDR1 is SGHTA and CDR2 is FQGTGA. The CDR3 has 13 residues. CDR3 coding DNA: TGTGTCAGCAGCCCACATAGCAATCAGCCCCAGCATTTT. The encoded protein is CVSSPHSNQPQHF.

The gene calls are TRBV5-1 and TRBJ2-3, with TRBD2 matching 8 bases. The V gene end was trimmed by 0 bases and the J gene end by 0 bases; junction bases not matched to a gene: 3. The CDR3 spans 16 residues. CDR1 SGHRS and CDR2 YFSETQ come from the germline V gene. The CDR3 DNA reads as TGCGCCAGCAGCTTGGTTCTAGCGGGCAGCACAGATACGCAGTATTTT. Translating gives CASSLVLAGSTDTQYF.

This clonotype turned up a few times. The chain links TRBV20-1 to TRBJ1-1; tentative D call: TRBD1 (6 bases). Germline V gene sequence: CDR1 DFQATT, CDR2 SNEGSKA (reference sequence). This CDR3 comprises 13 residues. V gave up 6 bases and J gave up 3 bases, with 14 bases separating them. CDR3 residues: CSAIGQIYTEAFF. CDR3 coding DNA: TGCAGTGCCATCGGACAGATCTACACTGAAGCTTTCTTT.

This clonotype was counted between two and nine times. An end of the junction differs from the germline gene, which may be a read error. The CDR3 region is CASSEAGASYSEQFF. CDR3 nucleotides: TGTGCCAGCAGTGAGGCGGGGGCCTCCTACAGTGAGCAGTTCTTC. This sequence joins TRBV2 and TRBJ2-1; D is perhaps TRBD2 (7 bases). The germline V gene has CDR1 SNHLY and CDR2 FYNNEI. CDR3 length: 15 residues.

This clonotype was detected a few times. The rearrangement joins TRBV20-1 to TRBJ2-2, with 12 positions matching TRBD2. CDR1 and CDR2 from the germline V gene are DFQATT and SNEGSKA (reference sequence). V lost 1 base to trimming and J lost 2 bases; unmatched junction nucleotides: 5. The CDR3 is 17 residues long. The CDR3 protein is CSARGGTSGPNTGELFF. DNA for the CDR3: TGCAGTGCTAGAGGCGGGACTAGCGGGCCTAACACCGGGGAGCTGTTTTTT.

As regards this clonotype: This may be a read error, as it is one base from a much larger clone. The chain employs TRBV3-1 and TRBJ2-4; 13 bases fit TRBD2. Losses at the gene ends were 8 bases for V and 13 bases for J; bases not matched to a gene: 8. The germline V gene has CDR1 LGHDT and CDR2 YNNKEL (reference sequence). The CDR3 consists of 13 residues. CDR3 sequence: CASRTSGGYKQYF. In DNA form, the CDR3 reads TGTGCCAGCCGGACTAGCGGGGGCTACAAGCAGTACTTC.

In nucleotides, the CDR3 is TGTGCCTGGGGACAGGGACCGTATCAGCCCCAGCATTTT. Its protein is CAWGQGPYQPQHF. The chain links TRBV30 to TRBJ1-5, with 8 bases aligning to TRBD1. V lost 5 bases and J lost 5; bases outside the gene matches: 5. This CDR3 region has 13 residues. CDR1 and CDR2 from the germline V gene are GTSNPN and SVGIG (reference sequence).

This clonotype was seen repeatedly, ten times or more. The chain links TRBV20-1 to TRBJ2-7; TRBD1 is a possible D gene (6 bases). This CDR3 region has 14 residues. Germline V lookup: CDR1 DFQATT, CDR2 SNEGSKA (reference sequence). Trimming cost V 0 bases and J 5 bases, with 14 bases left between them. This CDR3 reads CSARDEGGLDEQYF. The CDR3 coding sequence is TGCAGTGCTAGAGATGAAGGGGGTCTGGACGAGCAGTACTTC.

V gene TRBV29-1 combines with J gene TRBJ1-2, with D possibly matching TRBD1 (5 bases). CDR3 length: 14 residues. Germline V gene data show CDR1 as SQVTM and CDR2 as ANQGSEA. Trimming removed 6 bases at V and 4 bases at J, with 18 bases between. The CDR3 sequence is CSVQGSEGSYGYTF. CDR3 DNA sequence: TGCAGCGTCCAGGGAAGTGAGGGTAGCTATGGCTACACCTTC.

The rearrangement uses TRBV20-1 and TRBJ2-3, with 12 bases identical to TRBD2. CDR3 length: 14 amino acids. CDR1 is DFQATT and CDR2 is SNEGSKA in the germline V gene (reference sequence). Trimming at V came to 6 bases and at J to 9 bases, leaving 10 bases not matched to a gene. The CDR3, as DNA: TGCAGTGCACCCTGGACTAGCGGGATTGGCACGCAGTATTTT. It codes for CSAPWTSGIGTQYF.

As concerns this clonotype: The junction differs from germline at one of its ends, possibly a read error. The genes are TRBV2 and TRBJ1-2, with 7 bases identical to TRBD1. This CDR3 spans 15 amino acids. CDR1 and CDR2 (germline): SNHLY, FYNNEI. The CDR3, as DNA: TGTGCCGGCAGTGATGGGACAGCTGGTAACTATGGCTACACCTTC. As protein: CAGSDGTAGNYGYTF.

With respect to this clonotype: One junction end does not reproduce the germline sequence, and a read error may be involved. The rearrangement links TRBV28 to TRBJ1-2; 10 bases line up with TRBD1. Germline assignment: CDR1 MDHEN and CDR2 SYDVKM. CDR3 length: 14 residues. As DNA, the CDR3 is TGTGCCAGCAGTGCTTTGGGACAGGGGTCTGGCCACACCTTC. Its translation: CASSALGQGSGHTF.